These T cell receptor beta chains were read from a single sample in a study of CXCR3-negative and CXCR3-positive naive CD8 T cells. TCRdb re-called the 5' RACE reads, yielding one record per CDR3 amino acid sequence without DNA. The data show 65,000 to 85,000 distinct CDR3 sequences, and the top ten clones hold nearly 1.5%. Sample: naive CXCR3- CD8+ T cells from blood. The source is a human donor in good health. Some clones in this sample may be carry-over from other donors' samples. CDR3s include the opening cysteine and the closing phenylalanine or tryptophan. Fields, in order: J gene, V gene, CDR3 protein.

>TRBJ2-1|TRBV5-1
CASSHRTGEYNEQFF
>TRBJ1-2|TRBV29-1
CSVTTGGADGYTF
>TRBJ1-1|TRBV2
CASSDFVATEAFF
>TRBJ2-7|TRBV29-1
CSVPGDPYEQYF
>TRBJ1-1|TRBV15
CATSRGTVNTEAFF
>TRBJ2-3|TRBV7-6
CASSLARWGNTDTQYF
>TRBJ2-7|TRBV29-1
CSVGAGGYEQYF
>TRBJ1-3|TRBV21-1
CASSKAVQDGGNTIYF
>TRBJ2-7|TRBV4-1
CASSPGTSGGEQYF
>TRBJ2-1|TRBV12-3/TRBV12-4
CASSLGGGGYNEQFF
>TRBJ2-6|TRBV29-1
CSAYSGANVLTF
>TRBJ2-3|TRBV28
CASRDRVITDTQYF
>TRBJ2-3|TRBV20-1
CSAFRGLAESTDTQYF
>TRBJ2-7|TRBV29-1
CSVGSDETYEQYF
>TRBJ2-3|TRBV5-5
CASRAATDTQYF
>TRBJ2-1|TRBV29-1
CSAGGGDEQFF
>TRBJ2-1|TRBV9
CASSYSDHEQFF
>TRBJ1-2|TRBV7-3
CASSKTGQHYTF
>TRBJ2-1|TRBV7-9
CASSLGTNEQFF
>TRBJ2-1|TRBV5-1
CASSSSRDEQFF
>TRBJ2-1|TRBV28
CASTIGTSGIEQFF
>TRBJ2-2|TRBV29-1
CSVGQGNTGELFF
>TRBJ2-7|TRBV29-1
CSVSGQGETYEQYF
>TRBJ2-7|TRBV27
CASSFQGNEQYF
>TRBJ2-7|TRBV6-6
CASSPISGESSYEQYF
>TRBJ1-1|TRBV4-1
CASSQVVNTEAFF
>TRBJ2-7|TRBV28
CASSLGGAKEQYF
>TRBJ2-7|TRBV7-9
CASSSREPYEQYF
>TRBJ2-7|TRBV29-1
CSVVGSDSYEQYF
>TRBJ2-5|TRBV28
CASSTGGWQETQYF
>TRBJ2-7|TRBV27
CASSLSTSYSSYEQYF
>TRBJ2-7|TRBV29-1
CSATGAPDEQYF
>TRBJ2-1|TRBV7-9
CASSPRGGFNEQFF
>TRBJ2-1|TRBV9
CASSRILGLADKFEQFF
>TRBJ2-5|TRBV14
CASSQDFGTENEETQYF
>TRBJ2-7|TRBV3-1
CASSSGEGGTYEQYF
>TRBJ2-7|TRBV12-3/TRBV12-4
CASSAGTGGWEQYF
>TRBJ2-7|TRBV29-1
CSVVWDRSPYEQYF
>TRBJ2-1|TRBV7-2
CASSLVAGEYNEQFF
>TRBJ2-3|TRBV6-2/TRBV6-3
CASSYTGIQAYF
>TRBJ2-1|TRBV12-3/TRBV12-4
CASSFRWNEQFF
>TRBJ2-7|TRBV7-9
CASSFPPGWGTYEQYF
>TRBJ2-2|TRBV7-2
CASSSRTQGTGELFF
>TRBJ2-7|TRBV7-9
CASSLGAVYEQYF
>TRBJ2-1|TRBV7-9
CASSSEASAVYNEQFF
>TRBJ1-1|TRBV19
CASILTAFDTEAFF
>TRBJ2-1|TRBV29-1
CSSLQGDYNEQFF
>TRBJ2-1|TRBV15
CATSRESVTSRHNEQFF
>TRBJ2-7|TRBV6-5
CASSYDISSYEQYF